This entry concerns a single T cell receptor beta chain. The sample originates from a study of blood T cell repertoires in COVID-19. Study at large: From the United States, Italy and Spain came samples of acute and convalescent COVID-19. The analysed material was cDNA or gDNA that came from T cells, B-cell-depleted T cells, or PBMCs.

V lost 0 bases, J lost 4 bases, and 12 bases lay in between. From germline, CDR1 is MRHNA and CDR2 SNTAGT. The CDR3 consists of 15 residues. Study processing details: Amplified reference gene primers provided the basis for estimating nucleated cell counts. Sequenced by immunoSEQ multiplex PCR; TCRdb stores in-frame clones only, minus some. The DNA was the basis for D and trimming; V, J and clone size are from that table. Of around 300,000 clones listed, 85% to 90% were seen once; the top ten hold around 3.5%. Material: peripheral blood. J is TRBJ1-2 and V is TRBV6-4; no definite D call. This TCR was sampled from a woman between 35 and 50 years old with acute or convalescent COVID-19. The CDR3 DNA reads TGTGCCAGCAGTGACTCGGGAGGCCCCTTCTATGGCTACACCTTC. This gives the protein CASSDSGGPFYGYTF.